This TCR beta chain was sequenced during a study of human T cells and chemical hapten exposure. Time point denoted: pre-sensitization, week 0. Treatment meaning: therapeutic diphenylcyclopropenone sensitization with weekly scalp DPC. Whole blood, unfractionated, served as the material for total RNA extraction. This clonotype was observed at least ten times. Its matching antigen is unknown. The library tagged each cDNA molecule with unique molecular identifiers. Via MiXCR, TCRdb re-called the RACE reads, giving one row per CDR3 protein. Of roughly 380,000 distinct CDR3 sequences in the sample, roughly 5% are singletons; the top ten hold 2% to 3%. Study outcomes and limitations: Compared to controls, expanded TCRs made significantly more large clusters of similar CDR3s. No change in TCRs above 1 in 1000 frequency was produced by DPC sensitization.

Trimming cost V 4 bases and J 3 bases; bases outside gene matches: 10. Germline CDR1 SGDLS, CDR2 YYNGEE. This CDR3 region has 17 residues. This TCR came from a woman aged 45-65 years with alopecia areata. Some clones in this sample may be carry-over from other donors' samples. The rearrangement links TRBV9 to TRBJ2-3; TRBD2 matches 11 bases. Sequenced material: whole blood, taken in connection with sensitization to the hapten diphenylcyclopropenone (DPC). The CDR3 is CASSPLAGGIGTDTQYF. CDR3 DNA sequence: TGTGCCAGCAGCCCCTTAGCGGGGGGGATTGGAACAGATACGCAGTATTTT.